Ten or more counts support the clone carrying this T cell receptor (beta chain). Its antigen remains unknown. This entry is derived from a study of T-cell memory formation after mild COVID-19. Overall study context: Largely donor-specific TCR clusters were found. Study-wide findings and caveats: Clones contracting day 15 to 85 were balanced CD4/CD8; later expanders leaned CD4+. CD4+ contracting clones lay mainly in CM and EM, CD8+ ones in EMRA.

It was 5'RACE with constant-segment primers that produced the TCR alpha and TCR beta cDNA libraries, which carried sample barcodes and UMIs. TCRdb used MiXCR to reprocess the 5' RACE reads, holding one entry per CDR3 protein. The sample carries about half a million distinct CDR3 sequences, about 20% recorded once. This CDR3 region has 15 residues. V was clipped by 3 bases and J by 5 bases; unmatched bases: 3. The germline V gene encodes CDR1 SGHVS and CDR2 FNYEAQ. The chain is built from TRBV7-6 and TRBJ2-1; 11 bases fit TRBD1. This TCR was sampled from an adult woman who had mild COVID-19 (a few samples of this study predate the infection). Cell type and time point are not known. The specimen sequenced was PBMCs or a T cell subset sorted from them (not recorded which). The CDR3 sequence: CASSFGTGGNNEQFF. The CDR3 DNA is TGTGCCAGCAGCTTCGGGACAGGGGGTAACAATGAGCAGTTCTTC.